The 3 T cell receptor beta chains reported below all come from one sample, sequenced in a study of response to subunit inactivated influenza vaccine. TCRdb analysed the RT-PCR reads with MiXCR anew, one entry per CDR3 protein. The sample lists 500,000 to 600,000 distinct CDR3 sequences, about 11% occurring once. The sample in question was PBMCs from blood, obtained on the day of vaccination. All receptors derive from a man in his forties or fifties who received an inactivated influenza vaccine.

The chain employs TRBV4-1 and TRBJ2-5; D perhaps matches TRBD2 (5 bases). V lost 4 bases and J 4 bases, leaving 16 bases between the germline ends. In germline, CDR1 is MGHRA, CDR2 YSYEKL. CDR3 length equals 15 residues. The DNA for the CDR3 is TGCGCCAGCAGCCCGGCGGGCCACTCTGCAGAGACCCAGTACTTC. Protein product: CASSPAGHSAETQYF.

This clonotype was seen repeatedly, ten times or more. Written as DNA, the CDR3 is TGTGCCAGCAGCGCGGGACAAACTAGCAATCAGCCCCAGCATTTT. This gives the protein CASSAGQTSNQPQHF. The chain is built from TRBV7-8 and TRBJ1-5, with a tentative D call TRBD1 (6 bases). V lost 5 bases, J lost 0 bases, and 11 bases lay in between. The CDR3 is 15 residues long. Looked up from germline, CDR1 is SGHVS and CDR2 is FQNEAQ.

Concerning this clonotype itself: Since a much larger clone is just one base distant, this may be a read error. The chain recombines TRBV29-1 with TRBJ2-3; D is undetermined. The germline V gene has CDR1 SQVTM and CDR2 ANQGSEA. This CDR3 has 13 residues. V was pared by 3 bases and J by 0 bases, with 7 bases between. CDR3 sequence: CSVERHSTDTQYF. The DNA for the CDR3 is TGCAGCGTTGAGCGACACAGCACAGATACGCAGTATTTT.